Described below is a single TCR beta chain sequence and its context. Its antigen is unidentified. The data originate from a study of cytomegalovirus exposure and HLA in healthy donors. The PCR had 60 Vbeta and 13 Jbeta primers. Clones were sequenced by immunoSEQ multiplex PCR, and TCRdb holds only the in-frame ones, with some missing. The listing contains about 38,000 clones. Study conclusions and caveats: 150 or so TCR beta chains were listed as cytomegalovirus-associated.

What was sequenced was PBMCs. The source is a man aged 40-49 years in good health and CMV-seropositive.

DNA for the CDR3: TGTGCCAGCAGTGTCTCAGGGGGCAAAGGGCAGTACTTC. It codes for CASSVSGGKGQYF. V is TRBV6-1 and J is TRBJ2-5; 8 positions agree with TRBD1. The J segment lost 11 bases and the V segment lost 4 bases, leaving 9 bases of the junction unmatched. Germline CDR1 reads MNHNS; CDR2 reads SASEGT. CDR3 length equals 13 residues.